Below are 18 T cell receptor beta chains sequenced from a single sample in a study of T cell responses to AZD1222 COVID-19 vaccine. Assay used: immunoSEQ multiplex PCR; TCRdb lists only in-frame clones, some missing. The repertoire holds 95,000 to 150,000 clones, less than 90% seen once, with about 27% in the top ten. The specimen comprised peripheral blood, sampled on day 0 of AZD1222 vaccination. These receptors were taken from an adult in good health.

The chain is built from TRBV2 and TRBJ2-3; TRBD2 matches 9 bases. In germline, CDR1 is SNHLY, CDR2 FYNNEI. With V trimmed by 8 bases and J by 3 bases, 6 bases remained unmatched. The CDR3 covers 14 residues. CDR3 protein: CASALSGRTDTQYF. CDR3 sequence (DNA): TGTGCCAGCGCCCTTAGCGGGAGAACAGATACGCAGTATTTT.

V usage is TRBV3-1 (or the pseudogene TRBV3-2) and J usage is TRBJ1-5; D is possibly TRBD1 (5 bases). The germline CDR1 and CDR2 sequences are LGHDT and YNNKEL (reference sequence). V was pared by 4 bases and J by 3 bases, with 10 bases between. This CDR3 contains 14 residues. CDR3 residues: CASSLRQTNQPQHF. The CDR3 bases are TGTGCCAGCAGCCTTAGACAGACCAATCAGCCCCAGCATTTT.

J is TRBJ1-5 and V is TRBV19; TRBD1 matches at 9 bases. Germline trimming cut 4 bases from V and 6 bases from J; bases unmatched to any gene: 7. Germline CDR1 is LNHDA and CDR2 is SQIVND (reference sequence). The CDR3 is made up of 15 amino acids. In DNA, the CDR3 is TGTGCCAGTAGTAACAGGGGGCAGGTTGGTCAGCCCCAGCATTTT. Amino acids: CASSNRGQVGQPQHF.

Here the CDR3 reads CASSSDSRPGSQHF. In nucleotides, the CDR3 is TGTGCCAGCAGCTCCGACAGCCGCCCGGGGTCCCAGCATTTT. The V and J genes are TRBV5-4 and TRBJ1-5; possibly TRBD1 for D (5 bases). The CDR3 runs 14 residues. Trimming cost V 3 bases and J 11 bases, with 18 bases left between them. Looked up from germline, CDR1 is SGHNT and CDR2 is YYREEE (reference sequence). The complete variable domain, with remaining parts taken from reference TRBV5-4 and TRBJ1-5, reads ETGVTQSPTHLIKTRGQQVTLRCSSQSGHNTVSWYQQALGQGPQFIFQYYREEENGRGNFPPRFSGLQFPNYSSELNVNALELDDSALYLCASSSDSRPGSQHFGDGTRLSIL.

The table lists this clone with a count of one. The CDR3 reads CASSPGTGGGYEQYF. The CDR3 nucleotides read TGCGCCAGCAGCCCCGGGACAGGGGGCGGGTACGAGCAGTACTTC. The chain joins TRBV5-1 to TRBJ2-7; 12 bases are a match to TRBD1. This CDR3 spans 15 amino acids. Looked up from germline, CDR1 is SGHRS and CDR2 is YFSETQ. V shed 4 bases and J 4 bases; nucleotides not matched to a gene: 6.

This chain links TRBV3-1 (or the pseudogene TRBV3-2) with TRBJ2-2; 11 bases are a match to TRBD1. This CDR3 spans 16 amino acids. The V segment lost 2 bases and the J segment 10 bases; nucleotides outside the gene matches: 9. Germline-derived CDR1 and CDR2 are LGHDT and YNNKEL (reference sequence). CDR3 sequence: CASSQPGQGVDVELFF. The CDR3 nucleotides are TGTGCCAGCAGCCAACCGGGACAGGGGGTTGATGTGGAGCTGTTTTTT.

This chain connects TRBV7-2 to TRBJ1-2, with 11 bases fitting TRBD1. The CDR3 spans 14 residues. The germline V gene encodes CDR1 SGHTA and CDR2 FQGNSA. Germline trimming cut 3 bases from V and 7 bases from J; bases unmatched to any gene: 4. The CDR3 nucleotides read TGTGCCAGCAGCTTCGGACAGGGGGCAAGTGGCTACACCTTC. Translating it yields CASSFGQGASGYTF.

V usage is TRBV28 and J usage is TRBJ2-7; 9 bases fit TRBD2. V lost 4 bases to trimming and J lost 3 bases; unmatched junction nucleotides: 7. CDR1 is MDHEN, CDR2 SYDVKM, per germline. This CDR3 contains 15 residues. Here the CDR3 DNA reads TGTGCCAGCAGTTCCCGCGGGAGGGCCAGCTACGAGCAGTACTTC. As protein: CASSSRGRASYEQYF.

The chain couples TRBV6-2 or TRBV6-3 to TRBJ2-4, with a tentative D call TRBD1 (5 bases). CDR1 is MNHEY, CDR2 SVGEGT, per germline. The CDR3 consists of 14 residues. Deletions cut 0 bases from V and 4 bases from J, with 7 bases between. CDR3 DNA: TGTGCCAGCAGTTACTCGACAGATAAAAACATTCAGTACTTC. Its translation: CASSYSTDKNIQYF.

The chain has TRBV7-9 and TRBJ2-2; a possible D gene is TRBD2 (5 bases). Germline CDR1 and CDR2: SEHNR and FQNEAQ (reference sequence). This CDR3 comprises 16 residues. With 2 bases removed from V and 4 bases from J, the gap between germline ends came to 14 bases. The CDR3 nucleotides are TGTGCCAGCAGCTTAAGCGGTGGGCCCTCCACCGGGGAGCTGTTTTTT. It specifies CASSLSGGPSTGELFF.

This clone came up once. V and J are TRBV9 and TRBJ2-1, with TRBD2 matching over 15 bases. V was clipped by 4 bases and J by 9 bases; unmatched bases: 5. CDR1 is SGDLS and CDR2 is YYNGEE in the germline V gene. The CDR3 contains 15 residues. The CDR3 loop reads CASSFGLAGGSEQFF. The CDR3, as DNA: TGTGCCAGCAGCTTTGGACTAGCGGGGGGGAGTGAGCAGTTCTTC.

The rearrangement uses TRBV5-6 and TRBJ2-5; D perhaps matches TRBD1 (6 bases). V lost 1 base to trimming and J lost 4 bases, with 8 bases between them. The CDR3 totals 13 residues. Per the germline V gene, CDR1 is SGHDT and CDR2 is YYEEEE. The CDR3: CASSLPQGETQYF. For the CDR3, the DNA is TGTGCCAGCAGCTTGCCACAGGGAGAGACCCAGTACTTC. Full variable domain (remainder filled in from reference TRBV5-6 and TRBJ2-5): DAGVTQSPTHLIKTRGQQVTLRCSPKSGHDTVSWYQQALGQGPQFIFQYYEEEERQRGNFPDRFSGHQFPNYSSELNVNALLLGDSALYLCASSLPQGETQYFGPGTRLLVL.

The rearrangement joins TRBV3-1 (or the pseudogene TRBV3-2) to TRBJ1-2, with D unclear. V shed 0 bases and J shed 1 base, with 6 bases lying between them. Germline V CDR1 and CDR2: LGHDT, YNNKEL (reference sequence). CDR3 length: 14 amino acids. CDR3 residues: CASSQEGNNYGYTF. The DNA for the CDR3 is TGTGCCAGCAGCCAAGAAGGCAATAACTATGGCTACACCTTC.

The V and J genes are TRBV15 and TRBJ1-4; TRBD1 is a possible D gene (5 bases). In germline, CDR1 is LNHNV, CDR2 YYDKDF (reference sequence). This CDR3 region has 15 residues. With 0 bases removed from V and 7 bases from J, the gap between germline ends came to 12 bases. CDR3 in DNA: TGTGCCACCAGCAGAGATCTACAGGAGGGTGAAAAACTGTTTTTT. This sequence encodes CATSRDLQEGEKLFF.

The chain carries TRBV19 and TRBJ2-1; 8 positions agree with TRBD1. Germline V gene lookup returns CDR1 LNHDA and CDR2 SQIVND (reference sequence). CDR3 length: 14 residues. V was clipped by 2 bases and J by 5 bases; unmatched bases: 2. Here the CDR3 DNA reads TGTGCCAGTAGTATAACAGGGGGTAACAATGAGCAGTTCTTC. The encoded protein is CASSITGGNNEQFF.

This chain joins TRBV2 and TRBJ2-3, with 11 bases identical to TRBD2. The V segment lost 5 bases and the J segment 1 base; nucleotides outside the gene matches: 2. Germline V gene sequence: CDR1 SNHLY, CDR2 FYNNEI. The CDR3 covers 15 residues. CDR3 protein: CASSMTSGGTDTQYF. The CDR3 DNA reads as TGTGCCAGCAGTATGACTAGCGGGGGCACAGATACGCAGTATTTT. Full variable domain (rest looked up from reference TRBV2 and TRBJ2-3): EPEVTQTPSHQVTQMGQEVILRCVPISNHLYFYWYRQILGQKVEFLVSFYNNEISEKSEIFDDQFSVERPDGSNFTLKIRSTKLEDSAMYFCASSMTSGGTDTQYFGPGTRLTVL.

J is TRBJ2-7 and V is TRBV9; the D is unclear. This CDR3 contains 13 residues. Germline loops: CDR1 SGDLS, CDR2 YYNGEE. The germline V and J ends were trimmed by 4 bases and 6 bases, with 14 bases remaining between them. The CDR3 sequence is CASSPGLAGEQYF. CDR3 in DNA: TGTGCCAGCAGCCCTGGCCTGGCTGGCGAGCAGTACTTC.

V and J are TRBV5-1 and TRBJ2-7; 10 bases are a match to TRBD1. The germline V gene encodes CDR1 SGHRS and CDR2 YFSETQ. J was trimmed by 1 base and V by 4 bases; bases with no gene match: 11. The CDR3 has 17 residues. The CDR3 here is CASSPPGQGTQSYEQYF. The CDR3 DNA sequence: TGCGCCAGCAGCCCCCCGGGACAGGGGACACAATCCTACGAGCAGTACTTC.